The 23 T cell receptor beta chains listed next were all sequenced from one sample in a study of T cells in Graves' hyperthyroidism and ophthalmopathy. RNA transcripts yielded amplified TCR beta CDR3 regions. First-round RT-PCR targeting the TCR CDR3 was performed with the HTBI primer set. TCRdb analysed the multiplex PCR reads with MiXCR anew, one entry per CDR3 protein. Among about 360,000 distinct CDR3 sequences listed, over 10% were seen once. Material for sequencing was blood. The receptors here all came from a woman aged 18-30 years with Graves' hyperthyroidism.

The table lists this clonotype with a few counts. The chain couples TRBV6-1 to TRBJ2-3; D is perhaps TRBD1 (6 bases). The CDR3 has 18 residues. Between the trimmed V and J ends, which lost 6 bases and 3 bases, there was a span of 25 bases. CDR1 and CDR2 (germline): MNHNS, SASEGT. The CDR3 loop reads CASRRGQSSLGGTDTQYF. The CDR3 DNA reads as TGTGCCAGCAGGAGAGGACAGAGCTCCCTAGGTGGTACAGATACGCAGTATTTT.

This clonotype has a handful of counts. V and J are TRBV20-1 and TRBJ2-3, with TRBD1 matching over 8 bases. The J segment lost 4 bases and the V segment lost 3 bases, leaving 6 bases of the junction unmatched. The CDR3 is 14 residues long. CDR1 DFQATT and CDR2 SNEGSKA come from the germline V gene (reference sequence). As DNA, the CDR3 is TGCAGTGCTAGGATCAGGGGGCGTTCAGATACGCAGTATTTT. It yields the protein CSARIRGRSDTQYF.

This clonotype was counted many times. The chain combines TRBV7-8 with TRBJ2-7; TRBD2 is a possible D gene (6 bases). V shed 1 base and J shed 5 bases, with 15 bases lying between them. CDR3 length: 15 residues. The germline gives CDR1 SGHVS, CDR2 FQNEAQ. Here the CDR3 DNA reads TGTGCCAGCAGCTTAGATGGTACGGGGGTTAACGAGCAGTACTTC. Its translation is CASSLDGTGVNEQYF. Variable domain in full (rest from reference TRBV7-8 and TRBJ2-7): GAGVSQSPRYKVAKRGQDVALRCDPISGHVSLFWYQQALGQGPEFLTYFQNEAQLDKSGLPSDRFFAERPEGSVSTLKIQRTQQEDSAVYLCASSLDGTGVNEQYFGPGTRLTVT.

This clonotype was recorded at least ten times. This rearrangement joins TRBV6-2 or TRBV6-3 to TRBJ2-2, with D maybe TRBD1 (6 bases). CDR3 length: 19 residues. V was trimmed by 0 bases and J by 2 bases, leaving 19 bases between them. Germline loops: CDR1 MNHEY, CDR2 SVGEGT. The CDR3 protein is CASSYSSIQGVYNTGELFF. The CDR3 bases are TGTGCCAGCAGTTACTCGAGTATACAGGGTGTCTACAACACCGGGGAGCTGTTTTTT.

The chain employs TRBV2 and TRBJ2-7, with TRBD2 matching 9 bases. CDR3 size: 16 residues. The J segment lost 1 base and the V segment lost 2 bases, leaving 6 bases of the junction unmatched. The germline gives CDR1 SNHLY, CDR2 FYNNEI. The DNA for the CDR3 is TGTGCCAGCAGTGAATTCGGTCTAGCGGGGTCCTACGAGCAGTACTTC. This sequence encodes CASSEFGLAGSYEQYF.

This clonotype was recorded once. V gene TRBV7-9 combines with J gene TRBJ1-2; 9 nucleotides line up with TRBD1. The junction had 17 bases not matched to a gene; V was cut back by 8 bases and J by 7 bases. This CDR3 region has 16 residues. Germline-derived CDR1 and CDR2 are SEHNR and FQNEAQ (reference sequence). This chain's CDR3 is CASGSQGALRVIGYTF. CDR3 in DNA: TGTGCCAGCGGCTCACAGGGGGCGTTGAGGGTTATTGGCTACACCTTC. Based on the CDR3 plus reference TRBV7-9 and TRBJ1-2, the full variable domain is DTGVSQNPRHKITKRGQNVTFRCDPISEHNRLYWYRQTLGQGPEFLTYFQNEAQLEKSRLLSDRFSAERPKGSFSTLEIQRTEQGDSAMYLCASGSQGALRVIGYTFGSGTRLTVV.

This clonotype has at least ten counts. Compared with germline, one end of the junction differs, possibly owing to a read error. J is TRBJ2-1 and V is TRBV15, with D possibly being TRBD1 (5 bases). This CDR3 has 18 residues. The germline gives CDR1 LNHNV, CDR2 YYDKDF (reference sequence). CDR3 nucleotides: TGTGCCACCAGCGGAGAGGTTGCAGGGAAGACTCGATACAATGAGCAGTTCTTC. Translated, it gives CATSGEVAGKTRYNEQFF.

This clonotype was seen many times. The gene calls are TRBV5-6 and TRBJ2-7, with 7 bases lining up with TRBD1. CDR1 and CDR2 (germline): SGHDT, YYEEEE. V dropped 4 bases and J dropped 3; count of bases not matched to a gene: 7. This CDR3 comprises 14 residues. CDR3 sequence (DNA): TGTGCCAGCAGCCCGACAGGGTCTCGCTACGAGCAGTACTTC. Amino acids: CASSPTGSRYEQYF.

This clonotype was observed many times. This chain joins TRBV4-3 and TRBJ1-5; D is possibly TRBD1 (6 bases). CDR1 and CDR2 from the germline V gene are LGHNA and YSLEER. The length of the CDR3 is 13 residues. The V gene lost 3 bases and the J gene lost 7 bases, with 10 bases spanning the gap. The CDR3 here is CASSQDQGQPQHF. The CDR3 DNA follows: TGCGCCAGCAGCCAGGACCAGGGGCAGCCCCAGCATTTT.

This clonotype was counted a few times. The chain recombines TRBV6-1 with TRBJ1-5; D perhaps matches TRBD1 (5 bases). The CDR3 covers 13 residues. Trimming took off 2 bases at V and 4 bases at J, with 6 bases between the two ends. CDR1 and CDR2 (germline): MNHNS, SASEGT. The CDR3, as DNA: TGTGCCAGCAGTGAAAGGGGAAATCAGCCCCAGCATTTT. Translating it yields CASSERGNQPQHF.

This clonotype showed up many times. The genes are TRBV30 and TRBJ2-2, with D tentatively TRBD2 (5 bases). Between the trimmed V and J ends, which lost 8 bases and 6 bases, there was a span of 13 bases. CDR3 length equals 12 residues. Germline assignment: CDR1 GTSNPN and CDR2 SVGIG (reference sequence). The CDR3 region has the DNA TGTGCCAAATCCAAGGAGGCCGGGGAGCTGTTTTTT. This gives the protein CAKSKEAGELFF.

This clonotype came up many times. CDR3 sequence: CAVQDRLNYGYTF. As DNA, the CDR3 is TGTGCCGTACAGGACAGGCTCAACTATGGCTACACCTTC. This rearrangement joins TRBV28 to TRBJ1-2; 7 bases are a match to TRBD1. With 11 bases clipped from V and 2 bases from J, the junction kept 8 bases outside the gene matches. Germline-derived CDR1 and CDR2 are MDHEN and SYDVKM. The CDR3 totals 13 residues.

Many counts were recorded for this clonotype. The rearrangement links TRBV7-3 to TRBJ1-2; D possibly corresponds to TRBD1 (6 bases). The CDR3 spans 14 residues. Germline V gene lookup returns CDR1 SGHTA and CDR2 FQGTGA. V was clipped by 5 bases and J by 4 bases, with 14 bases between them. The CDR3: CASSPDRRGYGYTF. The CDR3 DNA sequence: TGTGCCAGCAGCCCAGACAGGCGTGGCTATGGCTACACCTTC.

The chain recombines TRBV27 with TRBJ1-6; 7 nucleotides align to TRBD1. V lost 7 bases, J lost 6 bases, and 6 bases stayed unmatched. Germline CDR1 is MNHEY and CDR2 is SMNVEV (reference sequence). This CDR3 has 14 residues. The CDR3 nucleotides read TGTGCCAGCACTCCCGGGACAGCTAATTCACCCCTCCACTTT. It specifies CASTPGTANSPLHF.

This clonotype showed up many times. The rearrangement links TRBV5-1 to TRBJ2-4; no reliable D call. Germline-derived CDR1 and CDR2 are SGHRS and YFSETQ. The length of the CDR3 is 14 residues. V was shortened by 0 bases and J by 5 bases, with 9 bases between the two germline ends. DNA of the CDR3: TGCGCCAGCAGCTTGGGGGAAGCTGAAAACATTCAGTACTTC. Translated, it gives CASSLGEAENIQYF.

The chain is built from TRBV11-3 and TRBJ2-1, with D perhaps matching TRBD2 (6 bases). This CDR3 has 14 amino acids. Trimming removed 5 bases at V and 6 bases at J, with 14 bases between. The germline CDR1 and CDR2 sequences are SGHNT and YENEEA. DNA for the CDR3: TGTGCCAGCAGCCACCTGGAGGGAGGCAATGAGCAGTTCTTC. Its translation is CASSHLEGGNEQFF. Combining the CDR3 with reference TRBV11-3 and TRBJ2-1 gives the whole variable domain EAGVVQSPRYKIIEKKQPVAFWCNPISGHNTLYWYLQNLGQGPELLIRYENEEAVDDSQLPKDRFSAERLKGVDSTLKIQPAELGDSAVYLCASSHLEGGNEQFFGPGTRLTVL.

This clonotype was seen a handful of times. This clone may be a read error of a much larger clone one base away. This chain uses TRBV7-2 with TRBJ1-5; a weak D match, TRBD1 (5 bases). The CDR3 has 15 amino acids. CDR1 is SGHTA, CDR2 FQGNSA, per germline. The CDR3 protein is CVSSPRPGGNQPQHF. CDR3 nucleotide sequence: TGTGTCAGCAGCCCTCGCCCCGGGGGGAATCAGCCCCAGCATTTT. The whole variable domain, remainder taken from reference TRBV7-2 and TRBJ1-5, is GAGVSQSPSNKVTEKGKDVELRCDPISGHTALYWYRQSLGQGLEFLIYFQGNSAPDKSGLPSDRFSAERTGGSVSTLTIQRTQQEDSAVYLCVSSPRPGGNQPQHFGDGTRLSIL.

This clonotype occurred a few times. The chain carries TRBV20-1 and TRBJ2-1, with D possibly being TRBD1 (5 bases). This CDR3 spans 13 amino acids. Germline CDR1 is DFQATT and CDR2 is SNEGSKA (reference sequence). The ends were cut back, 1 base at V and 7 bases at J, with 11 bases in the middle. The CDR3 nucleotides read TGCAGTGCTAGAGTTAGGTCAGGGAATGAGCAGTTCTTC. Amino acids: CSARVRSGNEQFF.

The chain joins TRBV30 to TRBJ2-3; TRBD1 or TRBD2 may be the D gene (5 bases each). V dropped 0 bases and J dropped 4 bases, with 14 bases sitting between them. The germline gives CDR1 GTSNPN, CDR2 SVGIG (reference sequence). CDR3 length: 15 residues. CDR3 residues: CAWSVMAGDADTQYF. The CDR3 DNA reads TGTGCCTGGAGTGTAATGGCTGGGGACGCAGATACGCAGTATTTT.

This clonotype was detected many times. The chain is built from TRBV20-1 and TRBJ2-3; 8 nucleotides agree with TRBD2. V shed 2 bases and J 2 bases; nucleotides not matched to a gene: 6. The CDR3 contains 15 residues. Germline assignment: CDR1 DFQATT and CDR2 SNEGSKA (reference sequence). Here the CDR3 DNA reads TGCAGTGCTAGACTAGCGGGTACAATCACAGATACGCAGTATTTT. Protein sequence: CSARLAGTITDTQYF.

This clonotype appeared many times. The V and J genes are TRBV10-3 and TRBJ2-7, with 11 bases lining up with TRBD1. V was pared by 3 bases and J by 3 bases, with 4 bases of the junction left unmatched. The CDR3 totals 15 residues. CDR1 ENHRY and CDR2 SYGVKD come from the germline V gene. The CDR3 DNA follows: TGTGCCATCAGTGATCCGGGACAGGGGGGCTACGAGCAGTACTTC. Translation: CAISDPGQGGYEQYF.

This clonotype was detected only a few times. The CDR3 protein is CAWSVLAEAFF. In DNA, the CDR3 is TGTGCCTGGAGTGTTCTCGCTGAAGCTTTCTTT. This chain joins TRBV30 and TRBJ1-1; D is undetermined. With 0 bases removed from V and 6 bases from J, the gap between germline ends came to 5 bases. CDR1 and CDR2 from the germline V gene are GTSNPN and SVGIG (reference sequence). The CDR3 runs to 11 residues.

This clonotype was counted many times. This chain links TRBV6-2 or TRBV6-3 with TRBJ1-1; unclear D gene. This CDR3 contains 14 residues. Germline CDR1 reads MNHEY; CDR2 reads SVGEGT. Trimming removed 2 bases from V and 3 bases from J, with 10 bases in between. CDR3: CASSYTRRDTEAFF. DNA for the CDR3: TGTGCCAGCAGTTACACACGACGGGACACTGAAGCTTTCTTT.